The next 13 T cell receptor beta chains were all read from a single sample in a study of CD39 and CD103 CD8 tumor-infiltrating T cells. Method: immunoSEQ multiplex PCR; TCRdb's copy keeps in-frame clones and lacks some. The sample shows 2,000 to 2,500 clones, 65% to 75% of them seen only once. Material: CD39- CD103- CD8+ T cells sorted from the tumor. Described subset: CD103-CD39- double-negative CD45RA- CD8 T cells. The source is a human donor with head and neck squamous cell carcinoma.

J is TRBJ1-1 and V is TRBV11-2; no firm D call. Germline V gene lookup returns CDR1 SGHAT and CDR2 FQNNGV. The CDR3 has 15 residues. Trimming stripped 1 base from V and 4 bases from J, with 13 bases between. Here the CDR3 reads CASSLGAPGPTEAFF. The CDR3 DNA follows: TGTGCCAGCAGCTTAGGGGCTCCAGGCCCCACTGAAGCTTTCTTT.

This clone was observed a single time. The chain joins TRBV10-3 to TRBJ2-4; D is unclear. Trimming left V 0 bases short and J 0 bases short, with 12 bases between. CDR1 and CDR2 from the germline V gene are ENHRY and SYGVKD. The CDR3 length is 17 residues. The CDR3 DNA reads TGTGCCATCAGTGAGTCGAGACGGATCTTAGCCAAAAACATTCAGTACTTC. Protein sequence: CAISESRRILAKNIQYF.

The V and J genes are TRBV7-9 and TRBJ2-7; D possibly matches TRBD1 or TRBD2 (5 bases each). The CDR3 length is 15 residues. Germline V lookup: CDR1 SEHNR, CDR2 FQNEAQ (reference sequence). V was pared by 5 bases and J by 1 base, with 15 bases between. CDR3: CASSPHQGPSYEQYF. The CDR3 bases are TGTGCCAGCAGCCCTCACCAGGGACCTTCCTACGAGCAGTACTTC. Full variable domain (rest looked up from reference TRBV7-9 and TRBJ2-7): DTGVSQNPRHKITKRGQNVTFRCDPISEHNRLYWYRQTLGQGPEFLTYFQNEAQLEKSRLLSDRFSAERPKGSFSTLEIQRTEQGDSAMYLCASSPHQGPSYEQYFGPGTRLTVT.

The gene calls are TRBV2 and TRBJ2-1; D unclear. Trimming cost V 4 bases and J 4 bases, with 11 bases left between them. The CDR3 contains 14 residues. Germline CDR1 SNHLY, CDR2 FYNNEI. The chain's CDR3 is CASSGYTTYNEQFF. The CDR3 nucleotides read TGTGCCAGCAGTGGGTATACGACATACAATGAGCAGTTCTTC.

The gene calls are TRBV10-3 and TRBJ1-2; a possible D gene is TRBD1 (5 bases). The CDR3 runs 13 residues. The V and J ends lost 6 bases and 4 bases respectively, with 12 bases between them. Germline CDR1 is ENHRY and CDR2 is SYGVKD. The CDR3 coding sequence is TGTGCCATCAGGCCGGGACGCACCTATGGCTACACCTTC. Its protein product is CAIRPGRTYGYTF.

This chain connects TRBV6-6 to TRBJ2-7; unclear D gene. The V end was cut by 6 bases, the J end by 7 bases, with 13 bases between. In germline, CDR1 is MNHNY, CDR2 SVGAGI (reference sequence). This CDR3 comprises 12 residues. The CDR3 reads CASSQSTEEQYF. The CDR3, as DNA: TGTGCCAGCAGCCAAAGCACGGAGGAGCAGTACTTC.

The V and J genes are TRBV5-1 and TRBJ2-7, with TRBD1 matching over 9 bases. There are 14 residues in the CDR3. The V gene end was trimmed by 2 bases and the J gene end by 6 bases; junction bases not matched to a gene: 6. The germline V gene encodes CDR1 SGHRS and CDR2 YFSETQ. The CDR3 loop reads CASSFGTGFSEQYF. The CDR3 DNA sequence: TGCGCCAGCAGCTTCGGGACAGGGTTCTCCGAGCAGTACTTC.

The chain carries TRBV11-1 and TRBJ2-1, with TRBD1 as a possible D gene (6 bases). Looked up from germline, CDR1 is SGHAT and CDR2 is FQDESV (reference sequence). Trimming removed 10 bases from V and 2 bases from J, with 18 bases in between. The length of the CDR3 is 15 residues. In DNA form, the CDR3 reads TGTGCCACCGGAATCTCGACAGGCCCCTACAATGAGCAGTTCTTC. This gives the protein CATGISTGPYNEQFF.

This clone is deemed large (0.1 to 1%). The chain links TRBV4-1 to TRBJ1-6; D not resolved. Germline CDR1 reads MGHRA; CDR2 reads YSYEKL. CDR3 length: 16 residues. With 0 bases removed from V and 10 bases from J, the gap between germline ends came to 16 bases. In nucleotides, the CDR3 is TGCGCCAGCAGCCAAGAAGGGATGGAGCTTAGGTCACCCCTCCACTTT. Residues: CASSQEGMELRSPLHF.

The V call is TRBV9, the J call TRBJ2-2; D perhaps matches TRBD1 (5 bases). Germline V gene lookup returns CDR1 SGDLS and CDR2 YYNGEE. The CDR3 covers 15 residues. Trimming pared 4 bases from V and 4 bases from J, leaving 14 bases between. CDR3 in DNA: TGTGCCAGCAGCCCCTGGCAGGGCCCCACCGGGGAGCTGTTTTTT. It codes for CASSPWQGPTGELFF.

This clone was found once. The chain recombines TRBV14 with TRBJ2-7; D is ambiguous. V lost 4 bases to trimming and J lost 0 bases, with 10 bases between them. Germline V gene data show CDR1 as SGHDN and CDR2 as FVKESK. The CDR3 consists of 14 residues. The CDR3 DNA reads TGTGCCAGCAGCCTAGGGTCTCTCTCCTACGAGCAGTACTTC. Translating it yields CASSLGSLSYEQYF.

V usage is TRBV19 and J usage is TRBJ2-7, with 7 bases lining up with TRBD2. This CDR3 region has 14 residues. V trimming: 6 bases; J trimming: 5 bases; junction bases outside the gene matches: 10. Germline lookup yields CDR1 LNHDA and CDR2 SQIVND (reference sequence). CDR3 nucleotides: TGTGCCAGTAGGCCAAGCTTTGGGGGGGACGAGCAGTACTTC. Translation: CASRPSFGGDEQYF.

The chain couples TRBV29-1 to TRBJ2-5; 13 nucleotides line up with TRBD2. CDR1 SQVTM and CDR2 ANQGSEA come from the germline V gene. This CDR3 contains 14 residues. The J segment lost 5 bases and the V segment lost 7 bases, leaving 7 bases of the junction unmatched. In DNA form, the CDR3 reads TGCAGCGCTAACGGACTAGCGGGGGCTGAGACCCAGTACTTC. It yields the protein CSANGLAGAETQYF.